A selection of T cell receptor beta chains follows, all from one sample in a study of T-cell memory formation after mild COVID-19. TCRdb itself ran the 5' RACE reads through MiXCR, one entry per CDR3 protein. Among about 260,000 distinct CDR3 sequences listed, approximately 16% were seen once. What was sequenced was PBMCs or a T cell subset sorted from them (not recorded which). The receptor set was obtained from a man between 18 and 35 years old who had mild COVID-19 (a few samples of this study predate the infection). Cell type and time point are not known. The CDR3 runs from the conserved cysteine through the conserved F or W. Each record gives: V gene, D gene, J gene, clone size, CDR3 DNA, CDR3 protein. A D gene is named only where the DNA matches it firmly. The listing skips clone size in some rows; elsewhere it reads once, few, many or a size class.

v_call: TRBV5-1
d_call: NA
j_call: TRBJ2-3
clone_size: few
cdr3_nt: TGCGCCAGCAGCTTGGCCGGGGGTCCGAACACAGATACGCAGTATTTT
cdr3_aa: CASSLAGGPNTDTQYF

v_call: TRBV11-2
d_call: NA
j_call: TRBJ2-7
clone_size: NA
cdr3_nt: TGTGCCAGCAGCTTAGATCCGGCCAGAGCCTACGAGCAGTACTTC
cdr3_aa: CASSLDPARAYEQYF

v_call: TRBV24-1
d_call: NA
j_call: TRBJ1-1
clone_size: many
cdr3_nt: TGTGCCACCAGTGCGAGGAGAGGGACTGAAGCTTTCTTT
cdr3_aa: CATSARRGTEAFF

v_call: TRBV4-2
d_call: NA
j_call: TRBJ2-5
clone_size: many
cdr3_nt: TGTGCCAGCAGCCCTTACGGCAGGGATCAAGAGACCCAGTACTTC
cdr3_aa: CASSPYGRDQETQYF

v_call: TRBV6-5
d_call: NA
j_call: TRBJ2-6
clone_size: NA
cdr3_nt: TGTGCCAGCAGTTACGGGCAGGGTGCGGTTGGGGCCAACGTCCTGACTTTC
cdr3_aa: CASSYGQGAVGANVLTF

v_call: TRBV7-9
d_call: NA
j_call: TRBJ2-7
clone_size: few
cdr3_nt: TGTGCCAGCAGCTTAGATCAAGGAACCTTGTGGCACGAGCAGTACTTC
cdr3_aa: CASSLDQGTLWHEQYF

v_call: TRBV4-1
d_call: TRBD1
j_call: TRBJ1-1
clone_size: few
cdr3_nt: TGCGCCAGCAGCCAAGGGACAGGGAGAGGGGACACTGAAGCTTTCTTT
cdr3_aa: CASSQGTGRGDTEAFF

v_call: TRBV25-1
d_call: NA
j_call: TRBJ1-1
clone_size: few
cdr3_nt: TGTGCCAGCAGTCCCCGGCGGGGAACTGAAGCTTTCTTT
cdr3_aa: CASSPRRGTEAFF

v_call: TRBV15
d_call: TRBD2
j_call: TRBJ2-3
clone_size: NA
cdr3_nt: TGTGCCACCAGCAGGGGACTAGCGGGGGTCACAGATACGCAGTATTTT
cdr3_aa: CATSRGLAGVTDTQYF

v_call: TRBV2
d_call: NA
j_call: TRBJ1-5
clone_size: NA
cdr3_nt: TGTGCCAGCTGCGCGAATCCCGGCAGGGACGGTCGCAATCAGCCCCAGCATTTT
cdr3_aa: CASCANPGRDGRNQPQHF

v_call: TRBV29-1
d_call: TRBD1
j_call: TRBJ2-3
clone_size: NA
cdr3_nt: TGCAGCGTTGTGACAGGGAAGGCAGATACGCAGTATTTT
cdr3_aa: CSVVTGKADTQYF

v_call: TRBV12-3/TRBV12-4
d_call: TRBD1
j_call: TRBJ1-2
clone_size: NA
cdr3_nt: TGTGCCAGCAGTTTAGGGGCTGGCGGGACAGGGGCGGCTTGGGGCTACACCTTC
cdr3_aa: CASSLGAGGTGAAWGYTF

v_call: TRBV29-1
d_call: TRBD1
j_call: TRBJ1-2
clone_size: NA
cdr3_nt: TGCAGCGTTGAGTCGGTTTGGGGCCGTACAGGGGCCTATGGCTACACCTTC
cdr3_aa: CSVESVWGRTGAYGYTF

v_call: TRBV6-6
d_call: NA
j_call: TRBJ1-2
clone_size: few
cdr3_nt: TGTGCCAGCAGTAAACGAGGGAGCATCATTAACTATGGCTACACCTTC
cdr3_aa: CASSKRGSIINYGYTF

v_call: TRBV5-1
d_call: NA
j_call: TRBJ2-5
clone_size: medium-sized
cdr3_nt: TGCGCCAGCAGCTCCGGGGGGACAGGAGGGCTCCAAGAGACCCAGTACTTC
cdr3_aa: CASSSGGTGGLQETQYF

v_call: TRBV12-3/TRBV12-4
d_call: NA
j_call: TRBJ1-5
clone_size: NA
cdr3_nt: TGTGCCAGCAGTGGGGGGGGGGCCCCGATTCTCGGTCAGCCCCAGCATTTT
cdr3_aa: CASSGGGAPILGQPQHF

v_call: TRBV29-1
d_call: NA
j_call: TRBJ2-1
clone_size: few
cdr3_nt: TGCAGCGTTGTGACGGTGGTCAATGAGCAGTTCTTC
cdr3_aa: CSVVTVVNEQFF

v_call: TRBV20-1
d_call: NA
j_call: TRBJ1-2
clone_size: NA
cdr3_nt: TGCAGTGCTAGGAGTCGTGGCTACACCTTC
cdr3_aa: CSARSRGYTF

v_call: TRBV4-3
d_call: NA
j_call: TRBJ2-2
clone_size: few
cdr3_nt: TGCGCCAGCAGTCACCTCCAGGGGACCGAGAACACCGGGGAGCTGTTTTTT
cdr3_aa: CASSHLQGTENTGELFF

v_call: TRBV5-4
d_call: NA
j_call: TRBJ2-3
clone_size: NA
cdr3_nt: TGTGCCAGCCGCTCCACAAGAACAGATACGCAGTATTTT
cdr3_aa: CASRSTRTDTQYF

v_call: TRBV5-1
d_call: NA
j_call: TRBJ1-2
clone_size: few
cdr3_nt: TGCGCCAGCAGCCCCACCTCGGACTATGGCTACACCTTC
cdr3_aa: CASSPTSDYGYTF

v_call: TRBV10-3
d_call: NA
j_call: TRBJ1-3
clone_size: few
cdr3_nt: TGTGCCATCAGTGAGGGATCCGGAAACACCATATATTTT
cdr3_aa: CAISEGSGNTIYF

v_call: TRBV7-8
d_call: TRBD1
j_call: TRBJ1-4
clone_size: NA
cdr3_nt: TGTGCCAGCAGCCCCCTGACAGGGAGCTCAACTAATGAAAAACTGTTTTTT
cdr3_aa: CASSPLTGSSTNEKLFF

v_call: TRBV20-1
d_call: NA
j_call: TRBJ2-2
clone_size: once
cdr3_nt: TGCAGGGCCCCTGCCGGCGGGGAGCTGTTTTTT
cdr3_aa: CRAPAGGELFF

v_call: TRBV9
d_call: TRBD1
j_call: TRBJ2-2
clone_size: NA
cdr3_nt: TGTGCCAGCAGCGCTCACAGGGGGCTAGTCACCGGGGAGCTGTTTTTT
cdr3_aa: CASSAHRGLVTGELFF

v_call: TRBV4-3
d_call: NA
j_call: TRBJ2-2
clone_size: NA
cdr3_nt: TGCGCCAGCAGCCAAGAGGCCAGGGGGAACACCGGGGAGCTGTTTTTT
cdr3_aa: CASSQEARGNTGELFF

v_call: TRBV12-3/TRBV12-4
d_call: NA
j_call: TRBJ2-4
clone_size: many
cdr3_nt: TGTGCCAGCAGTCCAACAGGGTCCATGAACATTCAGTACTTC
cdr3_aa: CASSPTGSMNIQYF

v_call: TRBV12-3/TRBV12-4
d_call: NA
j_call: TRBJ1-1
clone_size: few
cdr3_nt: TGTGCCAGCAGGGGTGCCGGCACTGAAGCTTTCTTT
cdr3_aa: CASRGAGTEAFF

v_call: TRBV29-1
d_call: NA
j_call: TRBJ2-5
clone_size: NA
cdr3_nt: TGCAGCGGCGCGACGTTTACCGGGGAGACCCAGTACTTC
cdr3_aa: CSGATFTGETQYF

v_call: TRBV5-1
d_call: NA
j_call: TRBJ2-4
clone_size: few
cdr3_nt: TGCGCCAGCAGTCAGGGCGACCGGCTTAACATTCAGTACTTC
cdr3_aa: CASSQGDRLNIQYF

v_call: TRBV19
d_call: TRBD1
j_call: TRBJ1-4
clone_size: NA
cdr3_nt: TGTGCCAGTAGTGGGACAGGGGTTGAAAAACTGTTTTTT
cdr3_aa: CASSGTGVEKLFF

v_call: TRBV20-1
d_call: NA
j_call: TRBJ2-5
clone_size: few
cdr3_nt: TGCGGCCAGGAGAGGGGAGAGACCCAGTACTTC
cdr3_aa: CGQERGETQYF

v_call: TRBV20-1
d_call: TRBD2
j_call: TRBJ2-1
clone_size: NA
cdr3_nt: TGCAGTGCTGAAGGGGTAGCGGGGGTTAATGAGCAGTTCTTC
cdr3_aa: CSAEGVAGVNEQFF

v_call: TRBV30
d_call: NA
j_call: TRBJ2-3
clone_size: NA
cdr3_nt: TGTGCCTGGTCGACGGGGGAGTGGTCGGGCACAGATACGCAGTATTTT
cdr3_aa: CAWSTGEWSGTDTQYF

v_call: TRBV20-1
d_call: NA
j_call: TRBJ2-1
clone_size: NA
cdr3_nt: TGCAGTGCCCCGCAGAACCACAATGAGCAGTTCTTC
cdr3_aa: CSAPQNHNEQFF

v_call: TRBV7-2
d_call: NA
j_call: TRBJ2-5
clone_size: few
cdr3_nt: TGTGCCAGCAGCGGTAGGCAGGGAGAGACCCAGTACTTC
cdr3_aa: CASSGRQGETQYF

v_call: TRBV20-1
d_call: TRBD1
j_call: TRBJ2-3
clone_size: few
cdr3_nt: TGCAGTGCTCACAGGGGGCGTACAGATACGCAGTATTTT
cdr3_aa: CSAHRGRTDTQYF

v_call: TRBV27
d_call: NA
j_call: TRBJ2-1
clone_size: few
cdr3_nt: TGTGCCAGCAGTTATGGGGGCCCTTTCAATGAGCAGTTCTTC
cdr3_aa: CASSYGGPFNEQFF

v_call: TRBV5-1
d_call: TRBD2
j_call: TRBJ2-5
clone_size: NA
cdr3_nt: TGCGCCAGCAGTAAAGAGCGGGGAGAGACCCAGTACTTC
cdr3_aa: CASSKERGETQYF

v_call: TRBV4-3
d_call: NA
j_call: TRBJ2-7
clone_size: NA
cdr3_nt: TGCGCCAGCAGCCAAGATCCGGCGAGAAGGAGCAGTTCCTTCTCCTACGAGCAGTACTTC
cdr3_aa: CASSQDPARRSSSFSYEQYF

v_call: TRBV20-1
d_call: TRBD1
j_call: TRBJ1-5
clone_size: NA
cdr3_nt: TGCAGTGCTAGAGATAGGAAAACAGGGGGAGGCAATCAGCCCCAGCATTTT
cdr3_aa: CSARDRKTGGGNQPQHF

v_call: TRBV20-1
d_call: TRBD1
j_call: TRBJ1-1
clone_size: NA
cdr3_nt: TGCAGTGCGAAGACAGGGGGTAACACTGAAGCTTTCTTT
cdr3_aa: CSAKTGGNTEAFF

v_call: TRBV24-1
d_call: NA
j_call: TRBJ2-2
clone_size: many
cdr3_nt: TGTGCCACCAGTCAGCAGGGCCGAACCGGGGAGCTGTTTTTT
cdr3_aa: CATSQQGRTGELFF

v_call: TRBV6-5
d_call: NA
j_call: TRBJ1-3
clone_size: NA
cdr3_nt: TGTGCCAGCAGTTACTCAGGGGCGCAGGGAAACACCATATATTTT
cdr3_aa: CASSYSGAQGNTIYF

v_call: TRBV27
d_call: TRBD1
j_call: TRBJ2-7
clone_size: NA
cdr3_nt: TGTGCCAGCAGTTGGGGACAGGGGACCTACGAGCAGTACTTC
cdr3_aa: CASSWGQGTYEQYF

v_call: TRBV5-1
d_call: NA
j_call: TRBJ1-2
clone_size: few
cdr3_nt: TGCGCCAGCAGCTTGAACCGTCGGAGTAGGTATGGCTACACCTTC
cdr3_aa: CASSLNRRSRYGYTF

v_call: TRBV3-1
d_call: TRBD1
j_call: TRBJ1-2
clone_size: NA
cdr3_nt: TGTGCCAGCAGCCAAGCCGGGACAGGGAATCGAGGTGGCTACACCTTC
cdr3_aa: CASSQAGTGNRGGYTF

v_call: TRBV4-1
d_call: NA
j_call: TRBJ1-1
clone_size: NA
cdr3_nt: TGCGCCAGCAGCCAGGGAACCCTAGCGACCACTGAAGCTTTCTTT
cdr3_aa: CASSQGTLATTEAFF

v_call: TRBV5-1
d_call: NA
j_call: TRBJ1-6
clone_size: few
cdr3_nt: TGCGCCAGCAGCTTGTGGACCGGGAGCTCCTATAATTCACCCCTCCACTTT
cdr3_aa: CASSLWTGSSYNSPLHF

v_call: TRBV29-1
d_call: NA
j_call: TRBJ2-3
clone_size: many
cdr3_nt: TGCAGCCTCATCTTTGCAGATACGCAGTATTTT
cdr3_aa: CSLIFADTQYF

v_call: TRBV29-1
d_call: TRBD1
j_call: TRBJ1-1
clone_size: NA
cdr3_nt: TGCAGCGCCAGGGGACAGGGGGCAGGTGAAGCTTTCTTT
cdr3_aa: CSARGQGAGEAFF

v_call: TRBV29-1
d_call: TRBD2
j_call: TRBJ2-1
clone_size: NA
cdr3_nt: TGCAGCGTTGATTGTCTAGCGGGGGGGAGCTCCTACAATGAGCAGTTCTTC
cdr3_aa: CSVDCLAGGSSYNEQFF

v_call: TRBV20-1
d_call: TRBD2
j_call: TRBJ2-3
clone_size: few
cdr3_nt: TGCAGTGCCCCCGGACTAGGGACAGATACGCAGTATTTT
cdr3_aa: CSAPGLGTDTQYF

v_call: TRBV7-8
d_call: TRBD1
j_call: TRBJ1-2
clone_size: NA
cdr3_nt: TGTGCCAGCAGCTTTGGTTTTTCAGGGGGCGGTAGCTATGGCTACACCTTC
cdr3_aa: CASSFGFSGGGSYGYTF

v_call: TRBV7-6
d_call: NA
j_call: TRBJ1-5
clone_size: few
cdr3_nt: TGTGCCAGCAGCTTCACCCGGGGTCAGCCCCAGCATTTT
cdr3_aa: CASSFTRGQPQHF